The present T cell receptor beta chain was sequenced within a study of cytomegalovirus exposure and HLA in healthy donors. CDR3 length: 14 amino acids. Germline V CDR1 and CDR2: SGHTA, FQGNSA. The V gene lost 5 bases and the J gene lost 2 bases, with 10 bases spanning the gap. The PCR used 60 Vbeta and 13 Jbeta primers. Assay used: immunoSEQ multiplex PCR; TCRdb lists only in-frame clones, some missing. Here the sample spans roughly 160,000 clones, around 80% being singletons. The chain combines TRBV7-2 with TRBJ2-1, with D maybe TRBD2 (6 bases). The sample comprised PBMCs. The receptor's source is a middle-aged man in good health and CMV-seronegative. CDR3 sequence: CASSTRLAYNEQFF. The CDR3 nucleotides are TGTGCCAGCAGCACGCGACTAGCCTACAATGAGCAGTTCTTC.